This T cell receptor beta chain was sequenced for a study of Graves' ophthalmopathy and Graves' hyperthyroidism. General study findings and limits: Among thyroid clonotypes expanded above 0.001 frequency, most also appeared in blood. Ophthalmopathy progression cases were predicted by the model with 70.59% sensitivity and approximately 74% specificity.

Trimming shortened V by 1 base and J by 6 bases, and 18 bases separated the two germline ends. Germline V lookup: CDR1 SGHVS, CDR2 FNYEAQ. The CDR3 consists of 16 residues. This clonotype appeared many times. Its antigen is undetermined. The study amplified TCR beta CDR3 regions using RNA transcripts. Following a first-round RT-PCR that used HTBI primers, a second-round multiplex PCR was carried out. TCRdb passed the multiplex PCR reads through MiXCR, listing each CDR3 protein once. The sample includes approximately 540,000 distinct CDR3 sequences, just under 40% of them seen just once. Newly diagnosed hyperthyroidism donors, aged 18 to 65, duration under 2 months. Clinical symptoms and serum thyroxine were used for diagnosis; TRAb, thyroid ultrasound and orbital computed tomography were also relied on.

This chain links TRBV7-6 with TRBJ1-1; no firm D call. What was sequenced was peripheral blood or thyroid tissue (not recorded which). The origin of this receptor is an adult man with Graves' hyperthyroidism. Written as DNA, the CDR3 is TGTGCCAGCAGCTTAGTATCTGGGGTGGGAAGCGCTGAAGCTTTCTTT. Its translation: CASSLVSGVGSAEAFF.